These 15 T cell receptor beta chains were sequenced from one sample in a study of beta chain features in type 1 diabetes. Whole-study findings and limits: TCRB CDR3s were moderately but significantly shorter in Type 1 diabetes patients in all four CD4+ subsets.

What these receptors recognize is not known. Investigators reverse transcribed all isolated RNA, so they sequenced expressed TCRB transcripts. Assay used: immunoSEQ multiplex PCR; TCRdb lists only in-frame clones, some missing. In the table there are under 200,000 clones, around 8% of which are singletons. Sequencing used central memory CD4+ T cells from blood. The receptors shown here come from a woman under 30 with type 1 diabetes.

The chain joins TRBV15 to TRBJ1-6, with D possibly TRBD1 on 6 matching bases. This CDR3 region has 15 residues. The germline CDR1 and CDR2 sequences are LNHNV and YYDKDF (reference sequence). Between the trimmed V and J ends, which lost 1 base and 7 bases, there was a span of 11 bases. The CDR3 reads CATSRVGTQNSPLHF. The CDR3 DNA reads as TGTGCCACCAGCAGAGTGGGGACACAAAATTCACCCCTCCACTTT.

This clone was observed a handful of times. The V gene is TRBV18, the J gene TRBJ2-7; 9 nucleotides align to TRBD1. Germline-derived CDR1 and CDR2 are KGHSH and LQKENI. After removal of 6 bases from V and 4 bases from J, the junction contained 10 bases not matched to a gene. The CDR3 runs to 15 residues. The CDR3 region has the DNA TGTGCCAGCTCGTCAGACAGGGGGTACCAATACGAGCAGTACTTC. Its translation: CASSSDRGYQYEQYF.

The chain joins TRBV28 to TRBJ2-3; TRBD1 matches at 7 bases. The ends lost 6 bases at V and 8 bases at J; junction bases unmatched: 2. The CDR3 contains 11 residues. Germline CDR1 reads MDHEN; CDR2 reads SYDVKM. CDR3 residues: CASRTGRTQYF. In DNA form, the CDR3 reads TGTGCCAGCAGGACAGGGCGTACGCAGTATTTT.

V is TRBV6-1 and J is TRBJ2-5; D might be TRBD2 (6 bases). CDR3 size: 13 residues. The V end lost 11 bases, the J end lost 1 base, and 14 bases lay between the germline ends. The germline V gene encodes CDR1 MNHNS and CDR2 SASEGT. In nucleotides, the CDR3 is TGTGCCGGTAGATGGCGGGGCCAAGAGACCCAGTACTTC. As protein: CAGRWRGQETQYF.

The rearrangement uses TRBV6-5 and TRBJ2-7; 7 positions match TRBD1. Germline CDR1 MNHEY, CDR2 SVGAGI. This CDR3 has 16 amino acids. J lost 3 bases, V lost 0 bases, and 8 bases had no gene match. The CDR3, as DNA: TGTGCCAGCAGTTACTCCGCCGGGACAGATAACTACGAGCAGTACTTC. Protein: CASSYSAGTDNYEQYF.

This chain joins TRBV5-1 and TRBJ1-2; TRBD1 is a possible D gene (5 bases). The germline V gene encodes CDR1 SGHRS and CDR2 YFSETQ. The germline V and J ends were trimmed by 3 bases and 1 base, with 10 bases remaining between them. The CDR3 has 14 amino acids. Here the CDR3 DNA reads TGCGCCAGCAGCTACCGGGACTTTAACTATGGCTACACCTTC. Translated, it gives CASSYRDFNYGYTF. Full variable domain (outside the CDR3, taken from reference TRBV5-1 and TRBJ1-2): KAGVTQTPRYLIKTRGQQVTLSCSPISGHRSVSWYQQTPGQGLQFLFEYFSETQRNKGNFPGRFSGRQFSNSRSEMNVSTLELGDSALYLCASSYRDFNYGYTFGSGTRLTVV.

This clone was counted only a few times. The gene calls are TRBV15 and TRBJ1-1, with D possibly matching TRBD1 (5 bases). The CDR3 extends over 13 amino acids. Per germline, CDR1 LNHNV and CDR2 YYDKDF (reference sequence). Between the trimmed V and J ends, which lost 0 bases and 12 bases, there was a span of 14 bases. For the CDR3, the DNA is TGTGCCACCAGCAGAGATGGTCGGGCAGGGTCTTTCTTT. The encoded protein is CATSRDGRAGSFF.

This chain connects TRBV7-2 to TRBJ2-3, with a weak D call TRBD1 (5 bases). Germline lookup yields CDR1 SGHTA and CDR2 FQGNSA. Trimming took off 0 bases at V and 5 bases at J, with 15 bases between the two ends. The CDR3 is 16 residues long. The CDR3 region has the DNA TGTGCCAGCAGCTTAGCGAGGACACGAGCTGGAGATACGCAGTATTTT. Its translation is CASSLARTRAGDTQYF.

V and J are TRBV4-1 and TRBJ2-3, with 9 bases matching TRBD1. Germline V lookup: CDR1 MGHRA, CDR2 YSYEKL. Trimming at V came to 0 bases and at J to 2 bases, leaving 6 bases not matched to a gene. The CDR3 sequence is 17 residues long. The CDR3 DNA reads as TGCGCCAGCAGCCAAGATGGCGGGGACAGGGCCACAGATACGCAGTATTTT. Translating it yields CASSQDGGDRATDTQYF.

This chain links TRBV27 with TRBJ1-1; D call uncertain. Trimming cost V 6 bases and J 8 bases, with 13 bases left between them. The CDR3 contains 12 residues. Germline CDR1 and CDR2: MNHEY and SMNVEV (reference sequence). The CDR3 sequence is CASSRSGSEAFF. Written as DNA, the CDR3 is TGTGCCAGCAGCCGCTCCGGGAGCGAAGCTTTCTTT.

There are a few counts of this clone. V gene TRBV10-3 combines with J gene TRBJ2-1; 7 bases are shared with TRBD1. The length of the CDR3 is 15 residues. CDR1 and CDR2 from the germline V gene are ENHRY and SYGVKD. V was pared by 6 bases and J by 4 bases, with 9 bases of the junction left unmatched. For the CDR3, the DNA is TGTGCCATCAGATTACAGTTACAGGGGTACAATGAGCAGTTCTTC. Amino acids: CAIRLQLQGYNEQFF.

CDR3 amino acids: CASSGTDAYGYTF. As DNA, the CDR3 is TGTGCCAGTAGTGGGACAGATGCGTATGGCTACACCTTC. The rearrangement uses TRBV19 and TRBJ1-2, with TRBD1 matching over 7 bases. The CDR3 runs to 13 residues. Unmatched junction bases numbered 5, after V lost 5 bases and J lost 5 bases. CDR1 and CDR2 (germline): LNHDA, SQIVND (reference sequence).

The CDR3 DNA follows: TGTGCCAGCAGCTTAGGGCCGAGGCTAGCGGGAGCAGATACGCAGTATTTT. Translation gives CASSLGPRLAGADTQYF. This rearrangement joins TRBV13 to TRBJ2-3; 10 nucleotides agree with TRBD2. Trimming removed 0 bases from V and 4 bases from J; junction bases left unmatched: 7. Germline CDR1 PRHDT, CDR2 FYEKMQ (reference sequence). CDR3 length: 17 amino acids.

This clone occurred a few times. V and J are TRBV7-2 and TRBJ1-2; 9 bases align to TRBD1. Germline values: CDR1 SGHTA, CDR2 FQGNSA. V lost 5 bases and J lost 2; bases outside the gene matches: 6. This CDR3 has 15 amino acids. DNA for the CDR3: TGTGCCAGCAGCCCGAGGACAGGGGAAAACTATGGCTACACCTTC. It is translated as CASSPRTGENYGYTF. The complete variable domain, with remaining parts taken from reference TRBV7-2 and TRBJ1-2, reads GAGVSQSPSNKVTEKGKDVELRCDPISGHTALYWYRQSLGQGLEFLIYFQGNSAPDKSGLPSDRFSAERTGGSVSTLTIQRTQQEDSAVYLCASSPRTGENYGYTFGSGTRLTVV.

This clone was observed at least ten times. V usage is TRBV14 and J usage is TRBJ2-1; unclear D gene. The V and J ends lost 3 bases and 6 bases respectively, with 9 bases between them. Germline lookup yields CDR1 SGHDN and CDR2 FVKESK. CDR3 size: 13 residues. CDR3 loop: CASSHRWSNEQFF. The CDR3 nucleotides are TGTGCCAGCAGCCATCGCTGGAGCAATGAGCAGTTCTTC.